This T cell receptor (beta chain) derives from a study of T-cell reconstitution after alpha-beta-depleted transplantation in children. The authors prepared the TCRbeta library with unique molecular identifiers. TCRdb called the PCR reads again in MiXCR, with one record for every CDR3 protein. The table records 350,000 to 400,000 distinct CDR3 sequences, less than 15% of them present only once. This clonotype was picked up a small number of times. The TCR originated in a human donor who donated a stem cell graft to a child with Fanconi anemia. The sequences come from PBMCs, collected from the stem cell graft.

The CDR3 DNA is TGTGCCAGCAGTTTGGACAGATATTCACCCCTCCACTTT. It specifies CASSLDRYSPLHF. This chain joins TRBV28 and TRBJ1-6; TRBD1 is a possible D gene (6 bases). Germline V CDR1 and CDR2: MDHEN, SYDVKM. The CDR3 has 13 amino acids. V was trimmed by 3 bases and J by 8 bases, leaving 8 bases between them.